A single T cell receptor (beta chain) is shown here with its context. Deep-level assay runs were performed. TCRdb keeps only in-frame clones here, not all; method: immunoSEQ multiplex PCR. Here the sample spans about 960,000 clones, approximately 80% being singletons. This entry comes from a study of shared clonotypes between healthy human individuals. The CDR3 covers 15 residues. V lost 3 bases to trimming and J lost 3 bases; unmatched junction nucleotides: 5. Germline loops: CDR1 SEHNR, CDR2 FQNEAQ (reference sequence). The origin of this receptor is a man between 18 and 29 years old in good health. The V and J genes are TRBV7-9 and TRBJ2-4; 7 nucleotides align to TRBD1. The specimen sequenced was memory CD4+ T cells sorted from blood. Specified subset: CD45RA-negative fraction. In DNA, the CDR3 is TGTGCCAGCAGCTTCCGGGACAGTCACAAAAACATTCAGTACTTC. Translating gives CASSFRDSHKNIQYF.